This T cell receptor beta chain was sequenced in a study of T-cell memory formation after mild COVID-19. One entry per CDR3 protein results from TCRdb running MiXCR on the 5' RACE reads. In the table there are about 290,000 distinct CDR3 sequences, about 20% of which are singletons. This clonotype was seen only a few times. Trimming removed 0 bases from V and 4 bases from J, with 12 bases in between. The CDR3 contains 15 residues. Germline CDR1 reads MNHEY; CDR2 reads SVGAGI. This clonotype was obtained from a man between 18 and 35 years old who had mild COVID-19 (a few samples of this study predate the infection). Cell type and time point are not known. This sequence joins TRBV6-5 and TRBJ1-2, with D unresolved. Material for sequencing was PBMCs or a T cell subset sorted from them (not recorded which). Written as DNA, the CDR3 is TGTGCCAGCAGTTACTCAGGGCAGGAGGGCTATGGCTACACCTTC. Translating gives CASSYSGQEGYGYTF.